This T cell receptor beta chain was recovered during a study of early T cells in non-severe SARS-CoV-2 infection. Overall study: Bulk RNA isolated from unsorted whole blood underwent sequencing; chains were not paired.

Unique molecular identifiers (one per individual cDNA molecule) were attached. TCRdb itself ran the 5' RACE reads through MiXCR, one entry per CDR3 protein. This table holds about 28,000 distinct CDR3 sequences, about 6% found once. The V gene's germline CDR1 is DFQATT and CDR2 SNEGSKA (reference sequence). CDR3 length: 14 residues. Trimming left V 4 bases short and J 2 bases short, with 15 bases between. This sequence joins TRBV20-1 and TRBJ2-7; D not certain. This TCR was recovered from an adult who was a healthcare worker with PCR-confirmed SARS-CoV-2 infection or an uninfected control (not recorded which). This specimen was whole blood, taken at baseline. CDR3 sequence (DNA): TGCAGTGCTAAAACGCCAAGCGCTACCTACGAGCAGTACTTC. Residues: CSAKTPSATYEQYF.